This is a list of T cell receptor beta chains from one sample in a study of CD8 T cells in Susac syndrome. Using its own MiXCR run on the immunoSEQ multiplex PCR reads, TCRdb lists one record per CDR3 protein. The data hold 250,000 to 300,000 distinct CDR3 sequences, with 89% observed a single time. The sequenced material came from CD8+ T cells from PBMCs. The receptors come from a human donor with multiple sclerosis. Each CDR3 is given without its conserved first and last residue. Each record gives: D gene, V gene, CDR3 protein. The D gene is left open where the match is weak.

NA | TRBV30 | AWSVVWNTEAF
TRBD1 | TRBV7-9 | ASSSQDREGGAF
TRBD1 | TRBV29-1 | SVYPLGQGADDGYT
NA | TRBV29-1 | SVETPGSGRTVYEQY
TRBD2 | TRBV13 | ASSPPVGTSGSYEQY
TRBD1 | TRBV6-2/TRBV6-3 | ASSYLRTGDQPQH
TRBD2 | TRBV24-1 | ATSEGLPDTQY
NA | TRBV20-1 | RVAEPLGEQF
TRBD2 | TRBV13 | ASSRLATDTQY
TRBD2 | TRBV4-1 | ASSQSAGGVETQY
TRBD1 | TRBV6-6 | ASSHTDRGYGYT
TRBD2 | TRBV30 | AWGLAGVSYEQY
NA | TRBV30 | AWGPGEEAF
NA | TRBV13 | ASSLPQGETQY
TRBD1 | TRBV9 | ASSGDIGDRGNEQF
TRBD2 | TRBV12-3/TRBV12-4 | AIPGLAGGNTGELF
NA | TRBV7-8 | ASSLSFSNQPQH
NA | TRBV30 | AWGGHGLSYEQY
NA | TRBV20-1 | SARYRENEQY
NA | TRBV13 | ASSSRVAGANVLT